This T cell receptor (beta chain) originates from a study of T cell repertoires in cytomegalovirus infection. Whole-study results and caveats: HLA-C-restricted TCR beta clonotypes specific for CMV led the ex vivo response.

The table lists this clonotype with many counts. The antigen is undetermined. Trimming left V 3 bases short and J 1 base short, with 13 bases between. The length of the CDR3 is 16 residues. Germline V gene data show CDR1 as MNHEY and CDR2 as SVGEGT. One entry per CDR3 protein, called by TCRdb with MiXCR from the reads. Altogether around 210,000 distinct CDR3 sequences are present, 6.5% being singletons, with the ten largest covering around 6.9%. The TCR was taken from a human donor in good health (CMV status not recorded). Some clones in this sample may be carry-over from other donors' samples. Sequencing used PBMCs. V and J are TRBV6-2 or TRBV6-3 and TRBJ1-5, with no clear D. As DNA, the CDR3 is TGTGCCAGCAGTTATATAGCCGTGCGGAGCAATCAGCCCCAGCATTTT. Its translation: CASSYIAVRSNQPQHF.